These T cell receptor beta chains were read from a single sample in a study of blood T cell repertoires in COVID-19. The protocol was immunoSEQ multiplex PCR, while the TCRdb copy is restricted to in-frame clones and leaves out a portion. The data hold under 250,000 clones, with around 89% observed a single time. The source material was peripheral blood. The receptors stem from a woman aged 25-40 years with COVID-19, enrolled during active disease. The CDR3 runs from the conserved cysteine through the conserved F or W. A D gene is named only where the DNA matches it firmly. The size entry is marked missing in some rows and otherwise reads once, few, many or a size class.

V	size	length	J	D	DNA	CDR3
TRBV7-2	NA	17	TRBJ2-1	TRBD2	TGTGCCAGCAGCTTCGCCAGGATGGGACTAGCGGGAGGGACCCAGTTCTTC	CASSFARMGLAGGTQFF
TRBV18	NA	14	TRBJ1-2	TRBD1	TGTGCCAGCTCACCAGGAACAGGGGCGAATGGCTACACCTTC	CASSPGTGANGYTF
TRBV5-1	NA	14	TRBJ2-5	NA	TGCGCCAGCAGCTCAGGGGACCGCCAAGAGACCCAGTACTTC	CASSSGDRQETQYF
TRBV2	NA	14	TRBJ1-1	NA	TGTGCCAGCACGCCTAGCGGGGGACACACTGAAGCTTTCTTT	CASTPSGGHTEAFF
TRBV6-1	NA	15	TRBJ2-7	TRBD1	TGTGCCAGCAGGGGGACAGGGGAGGTTTCCTATGAGCAGTACTTC	CASRGTGEVSYEQYF
TRBV2	NA	15	TRBJ2-2	NA	TGTGCCAGCAGCGGGACCCCCGGGGGCACCGGGGAGCTGTTTTTT	CASSGTPGGTGELFF
TRBV7-9	NA	13	TRBJ2-1	TRBD2	TGTGCCAGCGGAACTAGCGGAAACAATGAGCAGTTCTTC	CASGTSGNNEQFF
TRBV28	NA	17	TRBJ2-7	NA	TGTGCCAGCAGTCCCATGGCGGGCGGATCTCCTTACTACGAGCAGTACTTC	CASSPMAGGSPYYEQYF
TRBV27	NA	12	TRBJ2-2	TRBD1	TGTGCCAGCAGAGGGGGCGGCGGGGAGCTGTTTTTT	CASRGGGGELFF
TRBV4-3	NA	16	TRBJ2-5	TRBD2	TGCGCCAGCAGCCAAAAGGTAGCGGGGGGCGTGGAGACCCAGTACTTC	CASSQKVAGGVETQYF
TRBV10-1	NA	15	TRBJ1-1	NA	TGCGCCAGCAGTGACCAACCGGGACTCGGCACTGAAGCTTTCTTT	CASSDQPGLGTEAFF
TRBV7-2	NA	16	TRBJ1-4	NA	TGTGCCAGCAGCTTAGCTATACCAGGGGAGCAGGAAAAACTGTTTTTT	CASSLAIPGEQEKLFF
TRBV11-2	NA	17	TRBJ2-3	NA	TGTGCCAGCAGCTTAGAGGCAGGGGCAACCCCTTCGGGTACGCAGTATTTT	CASSLEAGATPSGTQYF
TRBV4-3	NA	14	TRBJ1-3	TRBD1	TGCGCCAGCAGCCGTACAGGGGCCGGAAACACCATATATTTT	CASSRTGAGNTIYF
TRBV19	NA	11	TRBJ1-1	TRBD1	TGTGCCAGCGGGACAGGGATTGAAGCTTTCTTT	CASGTGIEAFF
TRBV3-1/TRBV3-2	NA	14	TRBJ1-2	NA	TGTGCCAGCAGCCAAGATGAAAACGGTTATGGCTACACCTTC	CASSQDENGYGYTF
TRBV1	NA	19	TRBJ2-5	NA	TGCACCAGCAGCCAAACCCCACGGACTAGCGGGAGGTCAGGGGAGACCCAGTACTTC	CTSSQTPRTSGRSGETQYF
TRBV10-3	NA	15	TRBJ1-2	TRBD1	TGTGCCATCAGTGAGGAGACAGGGCCAACCTATGGCTACACCTTC	CAISEETGPTYGYTF
TRBV5-4	NA	14	TRBJ1-1	TRBD1	TGTGCCAGCAGCAGACAGGGGGTAAGGGCTGAAGCTTTCTTT	CASSRQGVRAEAFF
TRBV28	NA	12	TRBJ2-3	NA	TGTGCCAGCAGTTTACTCACAGATACGCAGTATTTT	CASSLLTDTQYF
TRBV2	few	13	TRBJ2-7	TRBD1	TGTGCCAGCACGGGACAGGGCCCCTACGAGCAGTACTTC	CASTGQGPYEQYF
TRBV11-2	NA	15	TRBJ1-5	NA	TGTGCCAGCAGCTTAGACAGAAATAGCAATCAGCCCCAGCATTTT	CASSLDRNSNQPQHF
TRBV9	NA	15	TRBJ2-1	TRBD2	TGTGCCAGCAGCAGTTATAGCGGGAGAGGGAATGAGCAGTTCTTC	CASSSYSGRGNEQFF
TRBV18	NA	14	TRBJ2-3	NA	TGTGCCAGCTCACCATTCTCTAGCACAGATACGCAGTATTTT	CASSPFSSTDTQYF
TRBV25-1	NA	13	TRBJ1-2	NA	TGTGCCAGCAGTGCTGCCGGTAACTATGGCTACACCTTC	CASSAAGNYGYTF
TRBV5-1	NA	14	TRBJ1-1	NA	TGCGCCAGCAGCCTTCGATACAGGGACGCTGAAGCTTTCTTT	CASSLRYRDAEAFF
TRBV20-1	NA	14	TRBJ1-5	TRBD1	TGCAGTGCTAGTCACAGGGGGTTCAATCAGCCCCAGCATTTT	CSASHRGFNQPQHF
TRBV5-5	NA	17	TRBJ1-2	TRBD1	TGTGCCAGCAGCTTGTGGGGGGAAGGGGGCCCTAACTATGGCTACACCTTC	CASSLWGEGGPNYGYTF
TRBV19	NA	14	TRBJ2-2	NA	TGTGCCAGTAGTATTCAGTCAGGCACCGGGGAGCTGTTTTTT	CASSIQSGTGELFF
TRBV28	once	16	TRBJ2-3	NA	TGTGCCAGCAGTGGGGATCCGGGACAACTGACGAATGCGCAGTATTTT	CASSGDPGQLTNAQYF
TRBV6-6	NA	14	TRBJ2-3	NA	TGTGCCAGCAGACCCATGGACTTGTGGGATACGCAGTATTTT	CASRPMDLWDTQYF
TRBV28	NA	17	TRBJ1-1	NA	TGTGCCAGCAGTTTGGTGGGGTCTCAGGGGATGAACACTGAAGCTTTCTTT	CASSLVGSQGMNTEAFF
TRBV3-1/TRBV3-2	NA	13	TRBJ2-3	NA	TGTGCCAGCAGCCAACTCCTTGCAGATACGCAGTATTTT	CASSQLLADTQYF
TRBV19	NA	17	TRBJ2-1	TRBD2	TGTGCCAGTAGTATGGGACTAGGCCCGTCGCGGTACAATGAGCAGTTCTTC	CASSMGLGPSRYNEQFF
TRBV6-2/TRBV6-3	once	17	TRBJ1-5	NA	TGTGCCAGCAGCCCTAATACCGGGGGGATTGGCAATCAGCCCCAGCATTTT	CASSPNTGGIGNQPQHF
TRBV7-8	NA	17	TRBJ2-1	NA	TGTGCCAGCAGCTTAGCGGGGGGGGCAGCATCTTCCAATGAGCAGTTCTTC	CASSLAGGAASSNEQFF
TRBV29-1	once	11	TRBJ1-2	NA	TGCAGCGTGCGGACAAGCTATGGCTACACCTTC	CSVRTSYGYTF